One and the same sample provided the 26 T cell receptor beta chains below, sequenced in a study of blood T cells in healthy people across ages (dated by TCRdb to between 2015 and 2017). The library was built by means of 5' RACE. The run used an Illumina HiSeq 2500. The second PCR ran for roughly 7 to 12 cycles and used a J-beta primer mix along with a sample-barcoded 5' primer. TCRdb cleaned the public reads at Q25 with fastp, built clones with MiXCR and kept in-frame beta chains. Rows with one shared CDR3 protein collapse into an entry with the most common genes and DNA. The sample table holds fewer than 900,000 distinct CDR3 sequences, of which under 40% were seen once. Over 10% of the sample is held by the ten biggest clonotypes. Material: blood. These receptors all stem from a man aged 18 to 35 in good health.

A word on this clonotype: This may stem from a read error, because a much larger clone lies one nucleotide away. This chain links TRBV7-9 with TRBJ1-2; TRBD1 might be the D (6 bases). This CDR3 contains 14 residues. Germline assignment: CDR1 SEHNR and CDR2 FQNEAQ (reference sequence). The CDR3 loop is CASSLTGTNYGDTF. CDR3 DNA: TGTGCCAGCAGCTTAACAGGGACGAACTATGGCGACACCTTC. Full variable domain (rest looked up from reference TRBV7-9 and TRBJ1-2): DTGVSQNPRHKITKRGQNVTFRCDPISEHNRLYWYRQTLGQGPEFLTYFQNEAQLEKSRLLSDRFSAERPKGSFSTLEIQRTEQGDSAMYLCASSLTGTNYGDTFGSGTRLTVV.

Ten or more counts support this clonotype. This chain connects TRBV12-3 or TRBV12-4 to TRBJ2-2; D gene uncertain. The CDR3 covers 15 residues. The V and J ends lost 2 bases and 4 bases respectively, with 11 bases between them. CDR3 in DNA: TGTGCCAGCAGTTTACGCCGTCAGCTCACCGGGGAGCTGTTTTTT. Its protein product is CASSLRRQLTGELFF.

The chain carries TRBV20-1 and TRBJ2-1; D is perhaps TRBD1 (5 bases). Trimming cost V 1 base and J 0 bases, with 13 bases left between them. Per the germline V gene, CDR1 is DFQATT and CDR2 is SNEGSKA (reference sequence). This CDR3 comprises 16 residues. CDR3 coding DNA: TGCAGTGCTAGAGGACAGTTTAGGTCCTCCTACAATGAGCAGTTCTTC. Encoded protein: CSARGQFRSSYNEQFF.

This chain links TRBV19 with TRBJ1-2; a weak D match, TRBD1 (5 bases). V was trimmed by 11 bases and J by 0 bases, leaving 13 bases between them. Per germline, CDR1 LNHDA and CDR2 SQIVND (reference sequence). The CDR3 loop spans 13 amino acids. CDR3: CAVAQVTNYGYTF. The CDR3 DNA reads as TGTGCCGTCGCACAGGTGACTAACTATGGCTACACCTTC.

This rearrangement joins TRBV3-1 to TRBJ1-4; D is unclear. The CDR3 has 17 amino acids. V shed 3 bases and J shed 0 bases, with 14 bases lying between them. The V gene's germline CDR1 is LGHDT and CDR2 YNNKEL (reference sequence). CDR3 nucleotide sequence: TGTGCCAGCAGCCATGACGGCGGTAGACCAACTAATGAAAAACTGTTTTTT. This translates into CASSHDGGRPTNEKLFF. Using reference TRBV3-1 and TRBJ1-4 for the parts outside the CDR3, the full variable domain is DTAVSQTPKYLVTQMGNDKSIKCEQNLGHDTMYWYKQDSKKFLKIMFSYNNKELIINETVPNRFSPKSPDKAHLNLHINSLELGDSAVYFCASSHDGGRPTNEKLFFGSGTQLSVL.

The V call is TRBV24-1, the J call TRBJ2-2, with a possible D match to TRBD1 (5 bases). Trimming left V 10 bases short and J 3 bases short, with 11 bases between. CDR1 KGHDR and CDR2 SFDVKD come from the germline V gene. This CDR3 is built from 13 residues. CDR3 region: CATGEGDTGELFF. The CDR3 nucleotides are TGTGCCACTGGGGAAGGGGACACCGGGGAGCTGTTTTTT.

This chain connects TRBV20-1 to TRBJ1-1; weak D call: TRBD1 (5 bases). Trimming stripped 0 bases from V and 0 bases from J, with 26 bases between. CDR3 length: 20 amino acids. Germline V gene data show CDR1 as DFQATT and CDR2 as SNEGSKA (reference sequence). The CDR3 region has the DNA TGCAGTGCTAGAGATAATCCTGGAGAGGGACCGTGGGGAATGAACACTGAAGCTTTCTTT. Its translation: CSARDNPGEGPWGMNTEAFF.

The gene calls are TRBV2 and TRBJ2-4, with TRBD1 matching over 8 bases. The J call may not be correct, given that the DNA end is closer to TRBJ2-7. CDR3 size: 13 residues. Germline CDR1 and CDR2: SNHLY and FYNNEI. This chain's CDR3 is CAIQGASPYEQYF. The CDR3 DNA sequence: TGTGCCATCCAGGGGGCGTCCCCCTACGAGCAGTACTTC.

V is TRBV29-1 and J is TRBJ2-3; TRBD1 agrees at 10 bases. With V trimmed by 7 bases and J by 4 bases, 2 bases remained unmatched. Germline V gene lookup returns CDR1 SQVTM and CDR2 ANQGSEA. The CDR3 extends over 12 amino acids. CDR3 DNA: TGCAGCGGACAGGGGGCATCAGATACGCAGTATTTT. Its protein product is CSGQGASDTQYF.

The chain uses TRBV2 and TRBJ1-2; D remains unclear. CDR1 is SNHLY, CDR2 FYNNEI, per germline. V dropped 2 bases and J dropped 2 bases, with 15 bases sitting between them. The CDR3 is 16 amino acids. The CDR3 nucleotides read TGTGCCAGCAGTGAATGGAAGGGCAGGCCGAACTATGGCTACACCTTC. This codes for CASSEWKGRPNYGYTF.

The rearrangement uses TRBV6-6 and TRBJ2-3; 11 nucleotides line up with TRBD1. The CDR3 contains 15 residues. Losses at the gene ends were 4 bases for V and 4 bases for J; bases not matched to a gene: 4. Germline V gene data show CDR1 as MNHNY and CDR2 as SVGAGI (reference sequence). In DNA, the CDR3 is TGTGCCAGCAGTTCGGGGACAGGGGGGGCAGATACGCAGTATTTT. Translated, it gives CASSSGTGGADTQYF.

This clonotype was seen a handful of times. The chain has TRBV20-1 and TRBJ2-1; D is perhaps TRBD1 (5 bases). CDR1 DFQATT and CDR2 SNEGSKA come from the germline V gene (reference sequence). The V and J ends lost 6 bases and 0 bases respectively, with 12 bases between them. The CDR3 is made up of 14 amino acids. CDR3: CSATRQSSYNEQFF. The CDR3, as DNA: TGCAGTGCCACCCGACAGAGCTCCTACAATGAGCAGTTCTTC.

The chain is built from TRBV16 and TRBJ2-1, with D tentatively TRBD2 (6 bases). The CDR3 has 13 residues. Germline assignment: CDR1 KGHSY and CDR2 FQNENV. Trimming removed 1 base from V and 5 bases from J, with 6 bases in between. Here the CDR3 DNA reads TGTGCCAGCAGCCAATGGAGGGACAATGAGCAGTTCTTC. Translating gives CASSQWRDNEQFF.

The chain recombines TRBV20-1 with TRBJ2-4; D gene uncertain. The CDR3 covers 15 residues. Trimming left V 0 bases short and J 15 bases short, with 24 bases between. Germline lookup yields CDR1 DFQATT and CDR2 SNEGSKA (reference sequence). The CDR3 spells CSARDSSQWRYVRYF. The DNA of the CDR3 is TGCAGTGCTAGAGATAGTTCGCAGTGGCGGTACGTTCGGTACTTC.

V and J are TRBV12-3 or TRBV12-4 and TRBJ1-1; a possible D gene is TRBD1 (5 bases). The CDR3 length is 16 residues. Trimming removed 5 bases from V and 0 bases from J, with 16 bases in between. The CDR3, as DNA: TGTGCCAGCAGTCGTACGGCGGGGGGGGTGAACACTGAAGCTTTCTTT. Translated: CASSRTAGGVNTEAFF.

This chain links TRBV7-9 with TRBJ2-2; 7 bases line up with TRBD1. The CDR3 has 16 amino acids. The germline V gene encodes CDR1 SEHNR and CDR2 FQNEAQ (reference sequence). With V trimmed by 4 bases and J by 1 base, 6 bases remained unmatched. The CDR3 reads CASSSYRDRNTGELFF. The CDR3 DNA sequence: TGTGCCAGCAGCTCCTACAGGGACAGGAACACCGGGGAGCTGTTTTTT.

The CDR3, as DNA: TGCGCCAGCAGCCCCGGGTACTCCGGGAACACTGAAGCTTTCTTT. It codes for CASSPGYSGNTEAFF. The chain joins TRBV4-3 to TRBJ1-1; D gene uncertain. CDR3 length: 15 amino acids. The germline CDR1 and CDR2 sequences are LGHNA and YSLEER. Trimming removed 4 bases from V and 1 base from J, with 13 bases in between.

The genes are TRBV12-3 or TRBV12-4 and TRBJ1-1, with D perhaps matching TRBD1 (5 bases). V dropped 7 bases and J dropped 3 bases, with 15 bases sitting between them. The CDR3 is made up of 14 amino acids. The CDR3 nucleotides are TGTGCCAGCAACCCAGGGTATCGGGACACTGAAGCTTTCTTT. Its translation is CASNPGYRDTEAFF.

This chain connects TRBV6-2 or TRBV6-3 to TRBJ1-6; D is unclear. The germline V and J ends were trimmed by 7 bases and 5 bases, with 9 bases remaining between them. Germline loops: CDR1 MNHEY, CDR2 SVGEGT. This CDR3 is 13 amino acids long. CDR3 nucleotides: TGTGCCAGCACCCCGGAGCATAATTCACCCCTCCACTTT. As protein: CASTPEHNSPLHF.

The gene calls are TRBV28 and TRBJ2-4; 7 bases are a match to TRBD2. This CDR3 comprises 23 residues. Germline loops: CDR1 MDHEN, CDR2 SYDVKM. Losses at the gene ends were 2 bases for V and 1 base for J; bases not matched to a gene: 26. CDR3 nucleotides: TGTGCCAGCAGTTTAGGGGGGGTACCAGGCCTAGCGCGGAATCCTTTCGCCAAAAACATTCAGTACTTC. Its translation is CASSLGGVPGLARNPFAKNIQYF. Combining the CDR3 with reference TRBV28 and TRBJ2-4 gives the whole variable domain DVKVTQSSRYLVKRTGEKVFLECVQDMDHENMFWYRQDPGLGLRLIYFSYDVKMKEKGDIPEGYSVSREKKERFSLILESASTNQTSMYLCASSLGGVPGLARNPFAKNIQYFGAGTRLSVL.

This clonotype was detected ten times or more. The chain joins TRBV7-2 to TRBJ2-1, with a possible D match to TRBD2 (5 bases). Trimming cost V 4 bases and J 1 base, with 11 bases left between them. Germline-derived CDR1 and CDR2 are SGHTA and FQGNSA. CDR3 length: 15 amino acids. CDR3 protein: CASSSTRESYNEQFF. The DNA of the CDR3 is TGTGCCAGCAGCTCTACTAGGGAGTCCTACAATGAGCAGTTCTTC.

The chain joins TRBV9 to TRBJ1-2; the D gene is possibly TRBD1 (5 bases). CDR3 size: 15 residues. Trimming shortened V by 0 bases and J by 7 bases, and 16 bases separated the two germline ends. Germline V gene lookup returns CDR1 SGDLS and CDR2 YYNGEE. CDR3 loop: CASSVENQGVSGYTF. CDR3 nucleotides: TGTGCCAGCAGCGTAGAAAATCAGGGTGTGAGTGGCTACACCTTC.

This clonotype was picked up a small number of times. CDR3 coding DNA: TGCAGCGTTGACAGGGGGGAAACATACAATGAGCAGTTCTTC. It encodes CSVDRGETYNEQFF. The chain employs TRBV29-1 and TRBJ2-1; D is possibly TRBD1 (7 bases). V lost 3 bases and J 4 bases, leaving 13 bases between the germline ends. Germline CDR1 is SQVTM and CDR2 is ANQGSEA. This CDR3 comprises 14 residues.

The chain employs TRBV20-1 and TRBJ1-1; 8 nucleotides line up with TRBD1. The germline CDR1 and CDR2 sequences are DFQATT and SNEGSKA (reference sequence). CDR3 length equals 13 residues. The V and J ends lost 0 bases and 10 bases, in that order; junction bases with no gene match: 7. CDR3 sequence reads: CSARDRTGWIAFF. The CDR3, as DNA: TGCAGTGCTAGAGACCGGACAGGGTGGATAGCTTTCTTT.

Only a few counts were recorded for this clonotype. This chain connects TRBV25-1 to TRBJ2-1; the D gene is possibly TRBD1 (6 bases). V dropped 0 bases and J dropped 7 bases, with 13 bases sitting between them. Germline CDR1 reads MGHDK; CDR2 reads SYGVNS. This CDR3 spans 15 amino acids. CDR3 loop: CASSEYEAGDNEQFF. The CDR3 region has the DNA TGTGCCAGCAGTGAATATGAGGCAGGGGATAATGAGCAGTTCTTC.

The DNA for the CDR3 is TGCAGCGTTTCGGACGGGGGTAATGAAAAACTGTTTTTT. Translation: CSVSDGGNEKLFF. V gene TRBV29-1 combines with J gene TRBJ1-4; possible D gene TRBD1, 5 bases. V was trimmed by 5 bases and J by 4 bases, leaving 11 bases between them. The length of the CDR3 is 13 residues. The germline CDR1 and CDR2 sequences are SQVTM and ANQGSEA.